This T cell receptor beta chain originates from a study of cytomegalovirus exposure and HLA in healthy donors. The CDR3 covers 15 residues. Trimming took 5 bases from V and 2 from J, leaving 13 bases between them. Germline CDR1 is SQVTM and CDR2 is ANQGSEA. Data came from immunoSEQ multiplex PCR; TCRdb stores just in-frame clones and leaves some out. The sample includes some 240,000 clones, approximately 87% seen only once; the top ten take around 5.6%. Sequencing was done on a sample of PBMCs. The gene calls are TRBV29-1 and TRBJ2-6; D is unresolved. This TCR derives from a woman in her late teens or twenties in good health and CMV-seronegative. This CDR3 reads CSVTIPTTGANVLTF. CDR3 nucleotides: TGCAGCGTTACCATACCCACCACTGGGGCCAACGTCCTGACTTTC.